This paragraph covers one T cell receptor (beta chain) sequence. Original processing notes: The authors estimated nucleated cell counts from reference gene primer amplification. The table came from immunoSEQ multiplex PCR; TCRdb's copy has only in-frame clones and leaves some out. The V and J calls and the clone size are those of that table, but D and trimming were determined from the DNA. In the table there are more than 85,000 clones, about 87% of which are singletons. The sample belongs to a study of blood T cell repertoires in COVID-19. The overall study: Italy, Spain and the United States were the sources of the convalescent and acute COVID-19 samples. Sources were T cells, B-cell-depleted T cells, or PBMCs; the material itself was cDNA or gDNA.

Sequencing was performed on peripheral blood. This TCR derives from a human donor in a cohort sampled during active COVID-19.

This CDR3 is CASSRTGFEYF. CDR3 nucleotide sequence: TGTGCCAGCAGTAGGACAGGGTTTGAGTATTTT. The chain carries TRBV12-3 or TRBV12-4 and TRBJ2-3, with TRBD1 matching over 8 bases. The CDR3 has 11 residues. After removal of 5 bases from V and 13 bases from J, the junction contained 5 bases not matched to a gene.